What follows are 32 T cell receptor beta chains derived from one specimen sequenced in a study of identifying expanded T cells in peripheral blood. TCRdb's copy holds only in-frame clones and misses some; the assay was immunoSEQ multiplex PCR. Of approximately 58,000 clones listed, about four fifths were seen once; the top ten hold around a sixth. The sample consisted of blood. The receptors stem from a person aged 18-69 years in good health.

The chain is built from TRBV7-2 and TRBJ1-5, with 11 bases identical to TRBD1. The CDR3 is made up of 15 amino acids. CDR1 and CDR2 from the germline V gene are SGHTA and FQGNSA. The V segment lost 9 bases and the J segment 8 bases; nucleotides outside the gene matches: 12. CDR3 DNA: TGTGCCAGTACCAGGACAGGGGGCGTCAGGGAGCCCCAGCATTTT. Protein: CASTRTGGVREPQHF.

The chain carries TRBV30 and TRBJ1-3, with unresolved D. Trimming stripped 5 bases from V and 0 bases from J, with 20 bases between. The CDR3 spans 17 residues. CDR1 and CDR2 from the germline V gene are GTSNPN and SVGIG (reference sequence). The CDR3 nucleotides are TGTGCCTGGGCGCGGGCCGGGAGCCCTGTCTCTGGAAACACCATATATTTT. This translates into CAWARAGSPVSGNTIYF.

The chain employs TRBV19 and TRBJ2-1; possibly TRBD1 for D (6 bases). Germline CDR1 is LNHDA and CDR2 is SQIVND (reference sequence). The CDR3 has 15 amino acids. Between the trimmed V and J ends, which lost 6 bases and 4 bases, there was a span of 16 bases. The CDR3 here is CASRQGSYGYNEQFF. The CDR3 DNA reads as TGTGCCAGTAGACAGGGTAGTTATGGGTACAATGAGCAGTTCTTC.

The chain employs TRBV5-1 and TRBJ1-1, with TRBD1 matching over 9 bases. CDR1 and CDR2 (germline): SGHRS, YFSETQ. The trim removed 4 bases at V and 5 bases at J, leaving 12 bases unmatched. CDR3 length: 16 residues. CDR3 amino acids: CASSPGTGIWETEAFF. DNA for the CDR3: TGCGCCAGCAGCCCCGGGACAGGGATTTGGGAGACTGAAGCTTTCTTT.

This sequence joins TRBV19 and TRBJ2-6; D may match TRBD1 or TRBD2 (5 bases each). The CDR3 contains 18 residues. V lost 4 bases, J lost 0 bases, and 16 bases lay in between. In germline, CDR1 is LNHDA, CDR2 SQIVND (reference sequence). The CDR3 here is CASSNSGTAHSGANVLTF. The CDR3 bases are TGTGCCAGTAGTAACTCCGGGACGGCCCACTCTGGGGCCAACGTCCTGACTTTC.

The rearrangement links TRBV30 to TRBJ2-5; D unresolved. V shed 4 bases and J shed 1 base, with 13 bases lying between them. Germline CDR1 reads GTSNPN; CDR2 reads SVGIG (reference sequence). The CDR3 runs 14 residues. In DNA, the CDR3 is TGTGCCTGGACCCCCCCCGTCAGCCAAGAGACCCAGTACTTC. Translating gives CAWTPPVSQETQYF.

The chain employs TRBV2 and TRBJ2-1; no reliable D call. V shed 7 bases and J shed 7 bases, with 11 bases lying between them. The CDR3 consists of 12 residues. Germline V gene sequence: CDR1 SNHLY, CDR2 FYNNEI. The CDR3 protein is CASKKDQNEQFF. The CDR3 DNA is TGTGCCAGCAAGAAGGATCAGAATGAGCAGTTCTTC.

The chain carries TRBV7-9 and TRBJ2-7; 9 nucleotides match TRBD1. The CDR3 runs 11 residues. Trimming removed 5 bases from V and 13 bases from J; junction bases left unmatched: 6. Germline loops: CDR1 SEHNR, CDR2 FQNEAQ (reference sequence). The chain's CDR3 is CASSMGQGHYV. The CDR3 nucleotides are TGTGCCAGCAGCATGGGACAGGGCCATTACGTC.

V usage is TRBV18 and J usage is TRBJ2-7, with D perhaps given as TRBD1 or TRBD2 (5 bases each). The V and J ends lost 5 bases and 3 bases respectively, with 14 bases between them. CDR3 size: 14 residues. CDR1 KGHSH and CDR2 LQKENI come from the germline V gene. The CDR3 spells CASSSTGTSYEQYF. CDR3 nucleotide sequence: TGTGCCAGCTCATCAACCGGGACGAGCTACGAGCAGTACTTC. Supplemented by reference TRBV18 and TRBJ2-7, the full variable domain reads NAGVMQNPRHLVRRRGQEARLRCSPMKGHSHVYWYRQLPEEGLKFMVYLQKENIIDESGMPKERFSAEFPKEGPSILRIQQVVRGDSAAYFCASSSTGTSYEQYFGPGTRLTVT.

The chain is built from TRBV12-5 and TRBJ2-5, with a possible D match to TRBD2 (6 bases). The V end was cut by 2 bases, the J end by 5 bases, with 24 bases between. CDR3 length equals 18 residues. CDR1 and CDR2 (germline): LGHNT, FRNRAP. The CDR3 DNA is TGTGCTAGTGGTTTGACCCGGCGGGGTATTTCAGTTGATGAGACCCAGTACTTC. Translation gives CASGLTRRGISVDETQYF.

This clone was seen only once. The rearrangement uses TRBV6-5 and TRBJ1-2, with D possibly being TRBD1 (5 bases). This CDR3 comprises 12 residues. CDR1 and CDR2 from the germline V gene are MNHEY and SVGAGI. The V end lost 11 bases, the J end lost 7 bases, and 17 bases lay between the germline ends. For the CDR3, the DNA is TGTGCCTTTCAGGGAAATCTCGGTGGCTACACCTTC. Protein sequence: CAFQGNLGGYTF.

The V gene is TRBV19, the J gene TRBJ1-2, with D possibly matching TRBD1 (6 bases). The CDR3 length is 13 residues. CDR1 is LNHDA, CDR2 SQIVND, per germline (reference sequence). V was cut by 11 bases and J by 3 bases, with 16 bases left in between. The CDR3 DNA sequence: TGTGCCTCGGGGGGCCAGGGTGACTATGGCTACACCTTC. It yields the protein CASGGQGDYGYTF.

This clone was seen only a few times. The chain uses TRBV7-9 and TRBJ2-2, with 10 bases aligning to TRBD2. The V gene's germline CDR1 is SEHNR and CDR2 FQNEAQ (reference sequence). The CDR3 has 18 amino acids. Trimming removed 6 bases from V and 4 bases from J; junction bases left unmatched: 14. CDR3 region: CASRPRPSSGGFTGELFF. The DNA for the CDR3 is TGTGCCAGCAGGCCCCGCCCCTCTAGCGGGGGATTCACCGGGGAGCTGTTTTTT.

The chain has TRBV29-1 and TRBJ2-7; perhaps TRBD2 as D (6 bases). The V and J ends lost 4 bases and 5 bases respectively, with 15 bases between them. Per the germline V gene, CDR1 is SQVTM and CDR2 is ANQGSEA. The CDR3 is 13 amino acids. The CDR3 loop reads CSVGDSAFNEQYF. Here the CDR3 DNA reads TGCAGCGTTGGGGACTCCGCATTTAACGAGCAGTACTTC.

The V gene is TRBV6-6, the J gene TRBJ1-1; tentative D call: TRBD1 (5 bases). There are 14 residues in the CDR3. The germline V gene encodes CDR1 MNHNY and CDR2 SVGAGI (reference sequence). V was cut by 5 bases and J by 2 bases, with 12 bases left in between. The CDR3 is CASSGRGDNTEAFF. In DNA, the CDR3 is TGTGCCAGCAGTGGAAGGGGCGATAACACTGAAGCTTTCTTT.

This sequence joins TRBV5-6 and TRBJ1-5; no clear D. Germline V gene lookup returns CDR1 SGHDT and CDR2 YYEEEE. V dropped 0 bases and J dropped 3 bases, with 10 bases sitting between them. The CDR3 consists of 15 residues. The CDR3 DNA follows: TGTGCCAGCAGCTTGGGGCGGGCCGTCAATCAGCCCCAGCATTTT. Encoded protein: CASSLGRAVNQPQHF.

This clone showed up just once. This sequence joins TRBV6-1 and TRBJ1-2; D unresolved. Deletions cut 2 bases from V and 12 bases from J, with 22 bases between. The CDR3 is 15 amino acids. The V gene's germline CDR1 is MNHNS and CDR2 SASEGT. The CDR3 DNA reads TGTGCCAGCAGTGAACGCGGCAGCCCTCGGGGAGTGGACACCTTC. Its protein product is CASSERGSPRGVDTF.

This clone appeared a few times. The rearrangement uses TRBV19 and TRBJ1-1, with no clear D. CDR1 is LNHDA and CDR2 is SQIVND in the germline V gene (reference sequence). Trimming took 7 bases from V and 0 from J, leaving 3 bases between them. CDR3 length: 11 amino acids. CDR3: CASKVNTEAFF. In nucleotides, the CDR3 is TGTGCCAGTAAGGTGAACACTGAAGCTTTCTTT.

The rearrangement joins TRBV5-1 to TRBJ1-3, with 7 bases lining up with TRBD1. V was pared by 3 bases and J by 0 bases, with 6 bases of the junction left unmatched. Germline CDR1 reads SGHRS; CDR2 reads YFSETQ. The CDR3 consists of 16 residues. DNA for the CDR3: TGCGCCAGCAGCTCGGGACAGCCCAGCTCTGGAAACACCATATATTTT. This codes for CASSSGQPSSGNTIYF.

The chain couples TRBV14 to TRBJ2-1; D call uncertain. With 0 bases removed from V and 0 bases from J, the gap between germline ends came to 6 bases. There are 15 residues in the CDR3. Germline V gene lookup returns CDR1 SGHDN and CDR2 FVKESK. CDR3 sequence reads: CASSQDRFSYNEQFF. CDR3 in DNA: TGTGCCAGCAGCCAAGACAGGTTCTCCTACAATGAGCAGTTCTTC.

CDR3 loop: CAISELGDGYTF. The CDR3 region has the DNA TGTGCCATCAGTGAACTCGGAGATGGCTACACCTTC. This chain uses TRBV10-3 with TRBJ1-2, with D unresolved. Germline-derived CDR1 and CDR2 are ENHRY and SYGVKD. The length of the CDR3 is 12 residues. V was pared by 3 bases and J by 6 bases, with 8 bases between.

The chain combines TRBV14 with TRBJ2-5, with D tentatively TRBD1 or TRBD2 (6 bases each). This CDR3 region has 15 residues. Deletions cut 0 bases from V and 7 bases from J, with 15 bases between. From germline, CDR1 is SGHDN and CDR2 FVKESK. The chain's CDR3 is CASSQELGGLGTQYF. Written as DNA, the CDR3 is TGTGCCAGCAGCCAAGAGCTAGGGGGACTTGGGACCCAGTACTTC. Full variable domain (outside the CDR3, taken from reference TRBV14 and TRBJ2-5): EAGVTQFPSHSVIEKGQTVTLRCDPISGHDNLYWYRRVMGKEIKFLLHFVKESKQDESGMPNNRFLAERTGGTYSTLKVQPAELEDSGVYFCASSQELGGLGTQYFGPGTRLLVL.

This clone was seen once. The rearrangement links TRBV6-1 to TRBJ2-7; 10 bases are a match to TRBD1. Trimming removed 1 base from V and 3 bases from J; junction bases left unmatched: 3. Germline lookup yields CDR1 MNHNS and CDR2 SASEGT. The CDR3 loop spans 15 amino acids. Here the CDR3 reads CASSEVWTGGYEQYV. CDR3 in DNA: TGTGCCAGCAGTGAAGTCTGGACAGGGGGCTACGAGCAGTACGTC.

In this sample, this clone turned up a few times. The chain uses TRBV18 and TRBJ1-1, with a weak D call TRBD1 (5 bases). V was pared by 2 bases and J by 10 bases, with 14 bases between. Germline CDR1 and CDR2: KGHSH and LQKENI. The CDR3 has 13 amino acids. The CDR3: CASSPAQGFGAFF. CDR3 DNA: TGTGCCAGCTCACCAGCTCAGGGATTTGGAGCTTTCTTT.

V gene TRBV25-1 combines with J gene TRBJ1-4; 7 positions match TRBD1. From germline, CDR1 is MGHDK and CDR2 SYGVNS. The CDR3 has 16 residues. Trimming took 3 bases from V and 3 from J; bases not matched to a gene: 7. In DNA, the CDR3 is TGTGCCAGCAGTGATTTTAAGGGGGCGGCTAATGAAAAACTGTTTTTT. The encoded protein is CASSDFKGAANEKLFF.

The gene calls are TRBV10-1 and TRBJ2-3, with 13 bases aligning to TRBD2. CDR1 is WNHNN and CDR2 is SYGVQD in the germline V gene (reference sequence). Trimming took 6 bases from V and 3 from J; bases not matched to a gene: 6. The CDR3 consists of 16 residues. The CDR3 sequence is CASSSGLAGETDTQYF. Written as DNA, the CDR3 is TGCGCCAGCAGCAGCGGACTAGCGGGGGAGACAGATACGCAGTATTTT.

This clone was detected only once. V usage is TRBV5-1 and J usage is TRBJ2-3, with D unclear. The CDR3 length is 14 residues. The germline V gene has CDR1 SGHRS and CDR2 YFSETQ. V dropped 4 bases and J dropped 0 bases, with 9 bases sitting between them. CDR3 bases: TGCGCCAGCAGCATCTCGGATAGCACAGATACGCAGTATTTT. Residues: CASSISDSTDTQYF.

The V call is TRBV7-2, the J call TRBJ2-1; TRBD1 might be the D (6 bases). V was shortened by 4 bases and J by 15 bases, with 19 bases between the two germline ends. Germline CDR1 is SGHTA and CDR2 is FQGNSA. This CDR3 is built from 13 residues. The chain's CDR3 is CASSSRDRDKGFF. The CDR3 coding sequence is TGTGCCAGCAGCTCTAGGGACCGGGACAAGGGGTTCTTC.

The chain has TRBV12-2 and TRBJ2-7; the tabulated D call, TRBD2, remains unverified against the DNA. TRBV12-2 constitutes a pseudogene. This CDR3 is 18 amino acids long. Here the CDR3 reads CASRLASGVVIWSYEQYV. DNA of the CDR3: TGTGCAAGTCGCTTAGCGTCGGGGGTAGTAATTTGGTCCTACGAGCAGTACGTC.

The sample holds a few counts of this clone. The genes are TRBV9 and TRBJ2-3; TRBD2 agrees at 7 bases. From germline, CDR1 is SGDLS and CDR2 YYNGEE. The CDR3 sequence is 15 residues long. V lost 0 bases, J lost 4 bases, and 5 bases stayed unmatched. The CDR3 DNA is TGTGCCAGCAGCGTAGACACGGGGGGTGCAGATACGCAGTATTTT. It encodes CASSVDTGGADTQYF.

V usage is TRBV6-6 and J usage is TRBJ1-2; D is possibly TRBD1 (6 bases). The germline V gene encodes CDR1 MNHNY and CDR2 SVGAGI (reference sequence). V shed 6 bases and J shed 4 bases, with 15 bases lying between them. This CDR3 is built from 14 residues. The CDR3 loop reads CASSAIQGSYGYTF. Here the CDR3 DNA reads TGTGCCAGCAGCGCAATACAGGGTAGCTATGGCTACACCTTC.

The gene calls are TRBV7-9 and TRBJ1-4; weak D call: TRBD1 (5 bases). The CDR3 is made up of 14 amino acids. From germline, CDR1 is SEHNR and CDR2 FQNEAQ (reference sequence). V was clipped by 5 bases and J by 8 bases, with 15 bases between them. This CDR3 reads CASSPWGDGEKLFF. CDR3 nucleotide sequence: TGTGCCAGCAGCCCTTGGGGCGATGGAGAAAAACTGTTTTTT.